This T cell receptor beta chain was identified during a study of blood T cell repertoires in COVID-19. Study information: Material from acute and convalescent COVID-19 was sourced from the United States, Italy and Spain.

Original analysis: Amplification of reference gene primers was used by the study to estimate nucleated cell counts. Libraries were prepared by immunoSEQ multiplex PCR; TCRdb keeps only in-frame clonotypes and omits some of them. D and trimming come from the DNA, and the V and J calls and clone size come from that table. Among 250,000 to 350,000 clones listed, 87% were seen once. Trimming took 0 bases from V and 4 from J, leaving 10 bases between them. The V gene's germline CDR1 is PRHDT and CDR2 FYEKMQ (reference sequence). CDR3 length: 14 amino acids. As to this clone: Other DNA sequences within the sample encode an identical CDR3.

This clonotype originated in a young man with active or convalescent COVID-19. This sequence joins TRBV13 and TRBJ2-7, with D hard to call. Input material: peripheral blood. CDR3 in DNA: TGTGCCAGCAGCTTAGGGGGTGGCGGTTACGAGCAGTACTTC. Translated: CASSLGGGGYEQYF.